The rows below give T cell receptor beta chains drawn from one sample of a study of blood T cell repertoires in COVID-19. Produced via immunoSEQ multiplex PCR; TCRdb's table is partial and in-frame only. The data contain roughly 160,000 clones, around 81% of them singletons. The sample was peripheral blood. These TCRs come from a woman of 80 years or more with COVID-19, enrolled during active disease. The CDR3 runs from the conserved cysteine through the conserved F or W. D genes are given only for firm matches.

v_gene | d_gene | CDR3aa
TRBV7-2 | . | CASSWRVGRDPNDGQFF
TRBV6-5 | . | CASSYSRQTNQPQHF
TRBV2 | . | CASKRDTNQPQHF
TRBV27 | TRBD2 | CAAGLATYNEQFF
TRBV1 | . | CTSSHPLVNLVEYEQYF
TRBV7-8 | TRBD1 | CASSLSLRDRLYGYTF
TRBV15 | . | CATIRTAANTDTQYF
TRBV19 | . | CASSTGGVYNEQFF
TRBV7-9 | TRBD1 | CASSPWDSRTDTQYF
TRBV11-2 | . | CASSLQGPPPLHF
TRBV2 | . | CASSYLQLNEKLFF
TRBV15 | . | CATLAVSGNTIYF
TRBV12-3/TRBV12-4 | . | CASSLKGFTEAFF
TRBV5-1 | . | CASSLGEGLNTEAFF
TRBV7-3 | . | CASSNGQQETQYF
TRBV29-1 | TRBD2 | CSVESGATDTQYF
TRBV6-6 | TRBD1 | CASSKRQGGLVREPNSPLHF
TRBV5-5 | . | CASSRHEDTEAFF
TRBV9 | TRBD1 | CASSAGQGQSQPQHF
TRBV5-1 | TRBD1 | CASSTGQGGDGYTF
TRBV11-2 | TRBD2 | CASSSSWGGLYF
TRBV2 | TRBD1 | CASRGTGRTEAFF
TRBV11-2 | TRBD2 | CASRSLALAGSYEQYF
TRBV9 | . | CASSEGTSYEQYF
TRBV9 | TRBD1 | CASSDGQARSPLHF